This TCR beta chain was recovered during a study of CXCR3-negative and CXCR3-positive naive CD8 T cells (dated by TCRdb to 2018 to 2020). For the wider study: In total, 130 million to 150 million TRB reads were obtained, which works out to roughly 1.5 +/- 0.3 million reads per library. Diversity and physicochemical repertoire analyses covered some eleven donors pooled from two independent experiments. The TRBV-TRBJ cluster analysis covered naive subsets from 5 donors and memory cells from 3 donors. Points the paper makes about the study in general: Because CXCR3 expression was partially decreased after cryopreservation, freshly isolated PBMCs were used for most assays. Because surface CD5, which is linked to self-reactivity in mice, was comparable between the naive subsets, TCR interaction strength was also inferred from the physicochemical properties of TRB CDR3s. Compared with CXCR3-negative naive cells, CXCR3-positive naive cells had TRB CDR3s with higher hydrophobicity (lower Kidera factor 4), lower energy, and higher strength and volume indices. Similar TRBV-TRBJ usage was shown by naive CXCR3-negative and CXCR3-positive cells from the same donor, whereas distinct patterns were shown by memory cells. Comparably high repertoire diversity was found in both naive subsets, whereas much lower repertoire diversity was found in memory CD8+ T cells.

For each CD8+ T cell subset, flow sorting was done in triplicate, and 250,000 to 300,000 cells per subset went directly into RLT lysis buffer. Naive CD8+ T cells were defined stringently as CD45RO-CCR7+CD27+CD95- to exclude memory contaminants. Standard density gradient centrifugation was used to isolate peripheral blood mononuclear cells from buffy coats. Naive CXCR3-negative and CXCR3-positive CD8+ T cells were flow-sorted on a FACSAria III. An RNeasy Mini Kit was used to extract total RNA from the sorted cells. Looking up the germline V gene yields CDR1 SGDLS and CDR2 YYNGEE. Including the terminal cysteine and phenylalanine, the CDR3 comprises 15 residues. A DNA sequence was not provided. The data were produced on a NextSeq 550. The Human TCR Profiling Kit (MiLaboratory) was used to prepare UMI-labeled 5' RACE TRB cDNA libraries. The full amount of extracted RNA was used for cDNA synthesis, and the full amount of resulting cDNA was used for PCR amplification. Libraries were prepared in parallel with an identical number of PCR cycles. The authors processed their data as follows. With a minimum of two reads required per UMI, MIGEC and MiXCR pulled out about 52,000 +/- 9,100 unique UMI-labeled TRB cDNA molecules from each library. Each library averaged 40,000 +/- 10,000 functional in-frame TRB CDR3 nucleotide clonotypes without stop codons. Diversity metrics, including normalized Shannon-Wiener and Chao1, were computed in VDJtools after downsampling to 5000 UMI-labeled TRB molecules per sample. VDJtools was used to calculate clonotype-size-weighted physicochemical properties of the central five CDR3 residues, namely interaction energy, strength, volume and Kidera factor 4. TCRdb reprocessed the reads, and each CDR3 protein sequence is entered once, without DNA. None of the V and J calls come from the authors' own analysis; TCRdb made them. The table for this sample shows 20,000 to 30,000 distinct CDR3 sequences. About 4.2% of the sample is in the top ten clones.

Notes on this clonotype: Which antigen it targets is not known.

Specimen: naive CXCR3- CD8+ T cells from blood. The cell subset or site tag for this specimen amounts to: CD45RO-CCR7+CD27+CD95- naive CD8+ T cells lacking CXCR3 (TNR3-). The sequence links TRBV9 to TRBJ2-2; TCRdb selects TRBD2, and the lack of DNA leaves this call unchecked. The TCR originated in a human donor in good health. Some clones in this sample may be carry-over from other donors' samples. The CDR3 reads CASSKGGGGTGELFF.